What follows are 22 T cell receptor beta chains derived from one specimen sequenced in a study of metastatic and nonmetastatic thyroid tumors. No treatment of any kind had been given to any patient before thyroid surgery. TCRdb recomputed clones from the PCR reads via MiXCR. The profile shows approximately 30,000 clones, around 17% of them singletons. Input material: blood. These receptors were collected from a female donor with papillary thyroid cancer or a benign thyroid nodule (not recorded which). Some clones in this sample may be carry-over from other donors' samples.

Comments on this clone: This specimen includes other DNA sequences encoding the same CDR3. The genes are TRBV7-3 and TRBJ2-1; D uncertain. With 1 base removed from V and 9 bases from J, the gap between germline ends came to 16 bases. This CDR3 is 15 amino acids long. Germline V gives CDR1 SGHTA, CDR2 FQGTGA. This CDR3 reads CASSLMADGRFEQFF. The CDR3 DNA reads as TGTGCCAGCAGCTTAATGGCAGATGGTCGGTTTGAGCAGTTCTTC.

This clone was observed at least ten times. The chain has TRBV29-1 and TRBJ2-1; unclear D gene. Trimming removed 4 bases at V and 5 bases at J, with 3 bases between. CDR1 is SQVTM, CDR2 ANQGSEA, per germline. The CDR3 extends over 10 amino acids. CDR3 sequence reads: CSVGHNEQFF. DNA for the CDR3: TGCAGCGTTGGACACAATGAGCAGTTCTTC.

This clone was detected many times. V usage is TRBV28 and J usage is TRBJ1-1; D not resolved. Germline values: CDR1 MDHEN, CDR2 SYDVKM. This CDR3 has 14 residues. V was shortened by 1 base and J by 1 base, with 7 bases between the two germline ends. In DNA, the CDR3 is TGTGCCAGCAGTTTATCGTACGGGAACACTGAAGCTTTCTTT. The encoded protein is CASSLSYGNTEAFF.

Ten or more counts support this clone. This chain joins TRBV6-1 and TRBJ1-4; D possibly corresponds to TRBD1 (5 bases). V lost 0 bases to trimming and J lost 3 bases, with 5 bases between them. The CDR3 is made up of 14 amino acids. Germline V gene lookup returns CDR1 MNHNS and CDR2 SASEGT. The CDR3 region is CASSEATANEKLFF. The CDR3 nucleotides read TGTGCCAGCAGTGAAGCGACAGCTAATGAAAAACTGTTTTTT.

This clone was counted at least ten times. The genes are TRBV29-1 and TRBJ2-1; the D gene could be TRBD1 or TRBD2 (5 bases each). Germline-derived CDR1 and CDR2 are SQVTM and ANQGSEA. V lost 7 bases and J 10 bases, leaving 17 bases between the germline ends. The CDR3 contains 12 residues. CDR3 residues: CSARAGTQEQFF. In DNA form, the CDR3 reads TGCAGCGCTCGCGCCGGGACGCAAGAGCAGTTCTTC.

This clone appeared many times. The chain employs TRBV5-4 and TRBJ2-2, with 7 nucleotides matching TRBD2. Unmatched junction bases numbered 4, after V lost 1 base and J lost 1 base. The germline V gene has CDR1 SGHNT and CDR2 YYREEE (reference sequence). The CDR3 length is 16 residues. The CDR3 loop reads CASSLLTGGNTGELFF. CDR3 in DNA: TGTGCCAGCAGCTTGTTAACGGGGGGGAACACCGGGGAGCTGTTTTTT. Full variable domain (rest looked up from reference TRBV5-4 and TRBJ2-2): ETGVTQSPTHLIKTRGQQVTLRCSSQSGHNTVSWYQQALGQGPQFIFQYYREEENGRGNFPPRFSGLQFPNYSSELNVNALELDDSALYLCASSLLTGGNTGELFFGEGSRLTVL.

The chain links TRBV12-3 or TRBV12-4 to TRBJ2-3; D possibly corresponds to TRBD1 (6 bases). With 8 bases removed from V and 6 bases from J, the gap between germline ends came to 18 bases. CDR3 size: 14 residues. The CDR3 is CASSRDTDPDTQYF. CDR3 sequence (DNA): TGTGCCAGCTCCCGGGACACCGATCCCGATACGCAGTATTTT.

Ten or more counts support this clone. The V and J genes are TRBV25-1 and TRBJ1-2, with TRBD1 matching over 11 bases. The CDR3 covers 15 residues. V shed 3 bases, J shed 8 bases, and the junction held 8 bases outside the gene matches. Germline V gene data show CDR1 as MGHDK and CDR2 as SYGVNS. CDR3 nucleotides: TGTGCCAGCAGTGACCGGACAGGGGGCCTCGAGGGCTACACCTTC. Translating it yields CASSDRTGGLEGYTF.

The V call is TRBV7-3, the J call TRBJ1-3; no clear D gene. V lost 2 bases and J lost 0, with 5 bases in between. From germline, CDR1 is SGHTA and CDR2 FQGTGA. This CDR3 is 14 amino acids long. This chain's CDR3 is CASSLRLSGNTIYF. CDR3 DNA: TGTGCCAGCAGCTTACGACTCTCTGGAAACACCATATATTTT.

CDR3 amino acids: CASIPSGHPSSGQYF. Written as DNA, the CDR3 is TGTGCCAGCATCCCCTCGGGACACCCCTCCTCAGGGCAGTACTTC. This chain uses TRBV6-1 with TRBJ2-7, with D possibly being TRBD1 (6 bases). Germline V gene data show CDR1 as MNHNS and CDR2 as SASEGT. V was trimmed by 7 bases and J by 9 bases, leaving 25 bases between them. The CDR3 runs 15 residues.

This clone has ten or more counts. The V and J genes are TRBV7-6 and TRBJ2-2; D remains ambiguous. Trimming took 5 bases from V and 1 from J, leaving 5 bases between them. The CDR3 totals 13 residues. Germline CDR1 is SGHVS and CDR2 is FNYEAQ. The CDR3 spells CASSPRNTGELFF. The CDR3 coding sequence is TGTGCCAGCAGCCCCCGGAACACCGGGGAGCTGTTTTTT.

This clone was found many times. The V and J genes are TRBV28 and TRBJ1-6; 7 bases align to TRBD1. The V gene's germline CDR1 is MDHEN and CDR2 SYDVKM. Losses at the gene ends were 7 bases for V and 4 bases for J; bases not matched to a gene: 7. This CDR3 spans 15 amino acids. The CDR3 sequence is CASTLLTGYNSPLHF. CDR3 nucleotide sequence: TGTGCCAGCACCCTCCTGACAGGGTATAATTCACCCCTCCACTTT.

This clone was counted ten times or more. This sequence joins TRBV12-3 or TRBV12-4 and TRBJ1-1; D unresolved. CDR3 length equals 11 residues. Deletions cut 3 bases from V and 9 bases from J, with 8 bases between. The DNA for the CDR3 is TGTGCCAGCAGTTTCGGCGGAAAAGCTTTCTTT. It is translated as CASSFGGKAFF.

This clone has a count of ten or more. The sample has other DNA sequences that encode this CDR3 too. The chain links TRBV24-1 to TRBJ2-1; D not resolved. The CDR3 totals 11 residues. Trimming stripped 3 bases from V and 8 bases from J, with 4 bases between. Germline CDR1 is KGHDR and CDR2 is SFDVKD. The CDR3 protein is CATSDGDEQFF. The CDR3 nucleotides read TGTGCCACCAGTGATGGCGATGAGCAGTTCTTC.

At least ten counts were recorded for this clone. V is TRBV18 and J is TRBJ1-5; D ambiguous. V shed 1 base and J shed 6 bases, with 7 bases lying between them. Germline V gene sequence: CDR1 KGHSH, CDR2 LQKENI. CDR3 length: 13 residues. CDR3 DNA sequence: TGTGCCAGCTCACCACAAGCGGGTCAGCCCCAGCATTTT. Encoded protein: CASSPQAGQPQHF. Complete variable domain (other parts from reference TRBV18 and TRBJ1-5): NAGVMQNPRHLVRRRGQEARLRCSPMKGHSHVYWYRQLPEEGLKFMVYLQKENIIDESGMPKERFSAEFPKEGPSILRIQQVVRGDSAAYFCASSPQAGQPQHFGDGTRLSIL.

This clone came up once. The chain couples TRBV20-1 to TRBJ1-6, with D maybe TRBD1 (6 bases). Germline V gene lookup returns CDR1 DFQATT and CDR2 SNEGSKA (reference sequence). V dropped 2 bases and J dropped 17 bases, with 25 bases sitting between them. CDR3 length: 15 amino acids. Here the CDR3 reads CSARWSGAYNSPIHF. CDR3 DNA: TGCAGTGCTAGATGGTCAGGGGCCTATAATTCACCAATCCACTTT.

The rearrangement uses TRBV11-2 and TRBJ2-3, with D maybe TRBD2 (6 bases). Germline V gene lookup returns CDR1 SGHAT and CDR2 FQNNGV. The CDR3 runs to 16 residues. Trimming stripped 5 bases from V and 3 bases from J, with 18 bases between. CDR3 region: CASSPRLGGGTDTQYF. DNA for the CDR3: TGTGCCAGCAGCCCCCGTCTGGGGGGTGGAACAGATACGCAGTATTTT.

This clone is judged medium-sized. V is TRBV10-3 and J is TRBJ2-7; 7 bases map to TRBD1. This CDR3 is built from 14 residues. Looked up from germline, CDR1 is ENHRY and CDR2 is SYGVKD. The V segment lost 4 bases and the J segment 6 bases; nucleotides outside the gene matches: 9. CDR3 protein: CAISAMTGQREQYF. CDR3 coding DNA: TGTGCCATCAGTGCGATGACAGGGCAACGCGAGCAGTACTTC.

This clone was seen at least ten times. The gene calls are TRBV12-3 or TRBV12-4 and TRBJ2-7; D is unclear. Deletions cut 0 bases from V and 4 bases from J, with 4 bases between. The length of the CDR3 is 12 residues. CDR3 residues: CASSLALYEQYF. The CDR3 DNA follows: TGTGCCAGCAGTTTAGCTCTTTACGAGCAGTACTTC.

This clone was picked up many times. Different DNA sequences within this sample yield the same CDR3. The chain is built from TRBV6-1 and TRBJ2-7; the D gene is possibly TRBD2 (5 bases). CDR3 length: 15 residues. V lost 6 bases and J lost 3, with 18 bases in between. The V gene's germline CDR1 is MNHNS and CDR2 SASEGT. In DNA, the CDR3 is TGTGCCAGCAGCCCTACGAGCGTGGGAGACTACGAGCAGTACTTC. Encoded protein: CASSPTSVGDYEQYF.

This clone was seen at least ten times. This CDR3 reads CASSLGGSYGYTF. The CDR3 nucleotides read TGTGCCAGCAGCTTAGGGGGTTCCTATGGCTACACCTTC. The V call is TRBV7-9, the J call TRBJ1-2; D ambiguous. Between the trimmed V and J ends, which lost 1 base and 4 bases, there was a span of 7 bases. CDR3 length: 13 residues. The germline V gene encodes CDR1 SEHNR and CDR2 FQNEAQ (reference sequence).

This clone was detected ten times or more. The chain is built from TRBV30 and TRBJ2-3, with D hard to call. The germline gives CDR1 GTSNPN, CDR2 SVGIG (reference sequence). V lost 3 bases and J 9 bases, leaving 16 bases between the germline ends. CDR3 length: 13 amino acids. The DNA for the CDR3 is TGTGCCTGGAGCGTAAGTAGAGTGTCGACGCAGTATTTT. This sequence encodes CAWSVSRVSTQYF.